The 15 T cell receptor beta chains below all came from one sample that was sequenced in a study of cytomegalovirus exposure and HLA in healthy donors. The PCR made use of 60 Vbeta and 13 Jbeta primers. Only in-frame clones appear in the TCRdb table, and some are missing; sequencing was by immunoSEQ multiplex PCR. The table includes about 180,000 clones, 80% to 90% detected once. Sample: PBMCs. These receptors were collected from a male donor in good health and CMV-seronegative.

The rearrangement links TRBV5-4 to TRBJ2-1; maybe TRBD1 (5 bases). The V end was cut by 6 bases, the J end by 1 base, with 14 bases between. The length of the CDR3 is 15 residues. Germline V gene lookup returns CDR1 SGHNT and CDR2 YYREEE (reference sequence). CDR3 DNA sequence: TGTGCCAGCATCAAACAAGGGGCGTCCTACAATGAGCAGTTCTTC. Translation gives CASIKQGASYNEQFF.

The sample holds a few counts of this clone. This chain joins TRBV6-5 and TRBJ2-7; D unclear. Germline CDR1 and CDR2: MNHEY and SVGAGI. Trimming left V 9 bases short and J 6 bases short, with 9 bases between. CDR3 length: 10 residues. CDR3 sequence reads: CARVGGEQYF. The CDR3 DNA is TGTGCCAGGGTAGGCGGCGAGCAGTACTTC.

The J gene is TRBJ1-2, the V gene TRBV6-5, with D tentatively TRBD1 (5 bases). The CDR3 is 13 residues long. Germline V lookup: CDR1 MNHEY, CDR2 SVGAGI. Trimming stripped 7 bases from V and 6 bases from J, with 15 bases between. The CDR3: CASTRSGENGYTF. The CDR3 DNA sequence: TGTGCCAGCACCCGGTCGGGGGAGAATGGCTACACCTTC.

The J gene is TRBJ2-1, the V gene TRBV28, with 8 bases fitting TRBD2. Per the germline V gene, CDR1 is MDHEN and CDR2 is SYDVKM. The CDR3 extends over 12 amino acids. J lost 15 bases, V lost 1 base, and 5 bases had no gene match. The DNA for the CDR3 is TGTGCCAGCAGTTTATTGGGACTAGGGGTGTTCTTC. This translates into CASSLLGLGVFF. The whole variable domain, filled in from reference TRBV28 and TRBJ2-1, reads DVKVTQSSRYLVKRTGEKVFLECVQDMDHENMFWYRQDPGLGLRLIYFSYDVKMKEKGDIPEGYSVSREKKERFSLILESASTNQTSMYLCASSLLGLGVFFGPGTRLTVL.

The V call is TRBV6-5, the J call TRBJ2-4, with no clear D. The CDR3 runs 15 residues. Trimming took off 5 bases at V and 3 bases at J, with 14 bases between the two ends. The germline gives CDR1 MNHEY, CDR2 SVGAGI. Written as DNA, the CDR3 is TGTGCCAGCAGTACCACGGAGTGGGTCAAAAACATTCAGTACTTC. Translated: CASSTTEWVKNIQYF.

The chain is built from TRBV6-6 and TRBJ1-2; 7 bases are shared with TRBD1. This CDR3 contains 16 residues. CDR1 and CDR2 (germline): MNHNY, SVGAGI (reference sequence). V lost 6 bases and J lost 8; bases outside the gene matches: 18. CDR3: CASSPSVDRAASGYTF. The CDR3 DNA is TGTGCCAGCAGCCCTTCCGTAGACAGGGCCGCCTCCGGCTACACCTTC.

The chain has TRBV2 and TRBJ1-2; 9 nucleotides line up with TRBD1. There are 13 residues in the CDR3. Trimming cost V 6 bases and J 7 bases; bases outside gene matches: 6. The germline CDR1 and CDR2 sequences are SNHLY and FYNNEI. In nucleotides, the CDR3 is TGTGCCAGCAGGAACAGGGGGCAGGCTGGCTACACCTTC. Amino acid sequence: CASRNRGQAGYTF.

V usage is TRBV9 and J usage is TRBJ2-5; 8 nucleotides agree with TRBD2. J was trimmed by 4 bases and V by 3 bases; bases with no gene match: 8. The germline gives CDR1 SGDLS, CDR2 YYNGEE. The CDR3 has 15 amino acids. CDR3 sequence: CASSAIAGLGETQYF. In DNA, the CDR3 is TGTGCCAGCAGCGCCATAGCGGGGCTGGGAGAGACCCAGTACTTC.

The chain couples TRBV7-2 to TRBJ2-5, with 10 positions matching TRBD1. The CDR3 has 15 residues. CDR1 is SGHTA, CDR2 FQGNSA, per germline. Germline trimming cut 5 bases from V and 5 bases from J; bases unmatched to any gene: 8. CDR3 nucleotides: TGTGCCAGCAGCGAGAAGGACAGGGGGTGGGAGACCCAGTACTTC. Translating gives CASSEKDRGWETQYF.

This chain uses TRBV29-1 with TRBJ1-2, with 8 positions matching TRBD1. Unmatched junction bases numbered 10, after V lost 6 bases and J lost 7 bases. This CDR3 region has 13 residues. The germline V gene encodes CDR1 SQVTM and CDR2 ANQGSEA. The CDR3 DNA follows: TGCAGCGTCCCATTTGGACAGGGAGGTGGCTACACCTTC. Translated: CSVPFGQGGGYTF.

This sequence joins TRBV5-1 and TRBJ2-7; 15 bases agree with TRBD2. V dropped 4 bases and J dropped 4; count of bases not matched to a gene: 3. CDR1 and CDR2 (germline): SGHRS, YFSETQ. This CDR3 has 15 amino acids. The CDR3 sequence: CASSLGTSGRYEQYF. The CDR3 DNA is TGCGCCAGCAGCCTTGGGACTAGCGGGAGGTACGAGCAGTACTTC.

This sequence joins TRBV13 and TRBJ2-3; 10 bases are a match to TRBD2. V lost 4 bases and J lost 6; bases outside the gene matches: 22. In germline, CDR1 is PRHDT, CDR2 FYEKMQ (reference sequence). This CDR3 contains 20 residues. The CDR3 protein is CASSYNPVAGGPMPGDTQYF. The CDR3 DNA reads as TGTGCCAGCAGCTATAATCCCGTAGCGGGAGGACCTATGCCCGGGGATACGCAGTATTTT.

The rearrangement links TRBV27 to TRBJ1-1; 11 nucleotides line up with TRBD1. This CDR3 region has 16 residues. Germline V gives CDR1 MNHEY, CDR2 SMNVEV (reference sequence). The junction had 8 bases not matched to a gene; V was cut back by 6 bases and J by 2 bases. CDR3 DNA: TGTGCCAGCAGCCCGGACAGGGGGCGATTTAACACTGAAGCTTTCTTT. It is translated as CASSPDRGRFNTEAFF.

Here the CDR3 reads CASSPQPGLAGVNEQFF. CDR3 DNA: TGTGCCAGCAGCCCCCAACCGGGACTAGCGGGGGTAAATGAGCAGTTCTTC. The V and J genes are TRBV7-9 and TRBJ2-1; TRBD2 matches 14 bases. V lost 5 bases, J lost 7 bases, and 10 bases stayed unmatched. The CDR3 covers 17 residues. The germline CDR1 and CDR2 sequences are SEHNR and FQNEAQ (reference sequence).

The CDR3 loop is CASSAGTGSNQPQHF. Here the CDR3 DNA reads TGTGCCAGCAGCGCCGGGACAGGGTCCAATCAGCCCCAGCATTTT. V usage is TRBV7-2 and J usage is TRBJ1-5, with TRBD1 matching 9 bases. V trimming: 5 bases; J trimming: 3 bases; junction bases outside the gene matches: 5. Germline CDR1 and CDR2: SGHTA and FQGNSA. This CDR3 is 15 amino acids long.